This record looks at one T cell receptor (beta chain) sequence and its context. This sample was taken from a study of blood T cell repertoires in COVID-19. Turning to the study itself: Samples of COVID-19 (acute and convalescent) were obtained from the United States, Italy and Spain. The cDNA or gDNA used as material had been derived from T cells, B-cell-depleted T cells, or PBMCs.

During active infection, Seattle patients enrolled and were then monitored through disease. Authors' methods: Amplification from reference gene primers served as the basis for estimated nucleated cell counts. Some clones are missing from TCRdb's copy, which holds only in-frame ones; the method was immunoSEQ multiplex PCR. V, J and clone size reflect that table, while D and trimming were determined from the DNA. The sample carries around 46,000 clones, approximately 85% recorded once. CDR3 size: 15 residues. The germline V and J ends were trimmed by 0 bases and 10 bases, with 16 bases remaining between them. Germline CDR1 reads LGHDT; CDR2 reads YNNKEL (reference sequence).

This TCR came from a woman older than 75 with COVID-19, enrolled during active disease. This chain uses TRBV3-1 (or the pseudogene TRBV3-2) with TRBJ1-5; D remains ambiguous. Source material: peripheral blood. The CDR3 coding sequence is TGTGCCAGCAGCCAAGATAATAACCCCGCTAGACCCCAGCATTTT. Its translation: CASSQDNNPARPQHF.